This TCR beta chain was recovered during a study of shared clonotypes between healthy human individuals. Notes on the study in general: The naive CD4 repertoires of a handful of donors were compared, and approximately 5% of clonotypes were shared. A generally larger estimated richness was seen in naive subsets than in memory subsets.

The protocol was immunoSEQ multiplex PCR, while the TCRdb copy is restricted to in-frame clones and leaves out a portion. The data contain 100,000 or so clones, 67% of them singletons. This clone was found a few times. As yet, its antigen is unknown. All participating donors were Caucasian adults from Nashville, Tennessee. Together with CD45RO+ cells, CCR7-negative CD45RA+ TemRA cells were included in CD8 memory. Per germline, CDR1 PRHDT and CDR2 FYEKMQ (reference sequence). CDR3 length: 15 residues. The V end was cut by 1 base, the J end by 2 bases, with 9 bases between. The origin of this receptor is a woman in her twenties or thirties in good health. The gene calls are TRBV13 and TRBJ1-3, with D maybe TRBD1 (6 bases). The sequencing input was memory CD8+ T cells sorted from blood. The subset was: CD45RO+ cells pooled with CCR7-negative TemRA cells. CDR3 DNA: TGTGCCAGCAGCTTAGAGGGGGGGCCTGGAAACACCATATATTTT. It specifies CASSLEGGPGNTIYF.